One and the same sample provided the 5 T cell receptor beta chains below, sequenced in a study of cytomegalovirus exposure and HLA in healthy donors. Libraries were prepared by immunoSEQ multiplex PCR; TCRdb keeps only in-frame clonotypes and omits some of them. The table records 230,000 or so clones, about 90% of them present only once. The sequenced material came from PBMCs. These receptors originate from a woman between 18 and 29 years old in good health and CMV-seronegative.

The chain has TRBV5-1 and TRBJ2-3; 10 bases are a match to TRBD2. This CDR3 is 19 amino acids long. Germline V gene lookup returns CDR1 SGHRS and CDR2 YFSETQ. The V and J ends lost 4 bases and 3 bases, in that order; junction bases with no gene match: 17. The CDR3 DNA reads TGCGCCAGCAGCATCGGTCCTAGCGGGAGAAGAGGGGCGACAGATACGCAGTATTTT. Its translation: CASSIGPSGRRGATDTQYF.

This chain connects TRBV20-1 to TRBJ2-1; 8 bases fit TRBD2. V dropped 3 bases and J dropped 10; count of bases not matched to a gene: 2. The CDR3 runs 11 residues. Germline-derived CDR1 and CDR2 are DFQATT and SNEGSKA (reference sequence). The CDR3: CSARVAGEQFF. The CDR3 DNA follows: TGCAGTGCTAGGGTAGCGGGAGAGCAGTTCTTC.

The CDR3 reads CASHTPRGSYNEQFF. CDR3 bases: TGTGCCAGCCATACCCCGCGCGGGAGCTACAATGAGCAGTTCTTC. V is TRBV6-5 and J is TRBJ2-1, with TRBD2 matching 7 bases. The CDR3 is 15 amino acids. Losses at the gene ends were 8 bases for V and 3 bases for J; bases not matched to a gene: 10. Germline values: CDR1 MNHEY, CDR2 SVGAGI.

The chain uses TRBV27 and TRBJ2-3, with D hard to call. The CDR3 loop spans 18 amino acids. V dropped 6 bases and J dropped 0 bases, with 22 bases sitting between them. CDR1 is MNHEY, CDR2 SMNVEV, per germline (reference sequence). The CDR3, as DNA: TGTGCCAGCAGCCCCGCTGGATCGGCTAGTACTAGCACAGATACGCAGTATTTT. Its translation: CASSPAGSASTSTDTQYF.

The chain couples TRBV4-1 to TRBJ2-7; 12 bases match TRBD1. The CDR3 spans 15 residues. Per the germline V gene, CDR1 is MGHRA and CDR2 is YSYEKL. J was trimmed by 7 bases and V by 4 bases; bases with no gene match: 8. In DNA, the CDR3 is TGCGCCAGCAGCCGAACGGGACAGGGGGCGGCGGAGCAGTACTTC. Translating it yields CASSRTGQGAAEQYF.